This T cell receptor beta chain was obtained from a study of T-cell memory formation after mild COVID-19. This clonotype appeared a few times. What it recognizes is unknown. TCRdb used MiXCR to reprocess the 5' RACE reads, holding one entry per CDR3 protein. The sample includes some 440,000 distinct CDR3 sequences, 20% to 30% seen only once; the top ten take around 13%. V lost 4 bases to trimming and J lost 2 bases; unmatched junction nucleotides: 10. Germline V lookup: CDR1 SGHTA, CDR2 FQGNSA. The CDR3 spans 16 residues. Whole-study findings and limits: Researchers could not confirm that second-wave clones peaking on day 37 targeted SARS-CoV-2. CD4/CD8 balance characterized clones contracting day 15 to 85, and CD4+ skew characterized later expanders. Mainly CM and EM harbored the contracting CD4+ clones; mainly EMRA harbored the CD8+ ones.

The chain recombines TRBV7-2 with TRBJ2-7, with TRBD2 matching 8 bases. The sequence was obtained from an adult woman who had mild COVID-19 (a few samples of this study predate the infection). Cell type and time point are not known. Sequenced material: PBMCs or a T cell subset sorted from them (not recorded which). CDR3 protein: CASSSRAASGPYEQYF. The CDR3 DNA follows: TGTGCCAGCAGCTCCCGGGCGGCTAGCGGGCCCTACGAGCAGTACTTC.